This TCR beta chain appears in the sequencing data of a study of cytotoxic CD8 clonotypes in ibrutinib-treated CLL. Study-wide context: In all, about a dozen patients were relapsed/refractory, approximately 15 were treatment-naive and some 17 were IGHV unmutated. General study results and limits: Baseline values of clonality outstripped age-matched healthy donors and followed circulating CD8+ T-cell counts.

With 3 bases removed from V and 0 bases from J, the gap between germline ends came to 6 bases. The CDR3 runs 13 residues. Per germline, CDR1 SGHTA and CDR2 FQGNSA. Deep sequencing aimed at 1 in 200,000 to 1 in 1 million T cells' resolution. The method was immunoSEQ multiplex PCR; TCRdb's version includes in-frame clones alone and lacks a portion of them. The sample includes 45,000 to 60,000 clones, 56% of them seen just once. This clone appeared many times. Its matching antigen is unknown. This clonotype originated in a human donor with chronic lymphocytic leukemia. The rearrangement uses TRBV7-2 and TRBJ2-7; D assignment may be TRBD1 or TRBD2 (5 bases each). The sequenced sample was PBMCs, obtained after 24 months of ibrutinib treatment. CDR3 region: CASSFGASYEQYF. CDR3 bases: TGTGCCAGCAGCTTCGGGGCCTCCTACGAGCAGTACTTC.